The clone carrying this TCR beta chain was counted at least ten times. No antigen is known for it. Germline V gene lookup returns CDR1 KGHSH and CDR2 LQKENI. V lost 3 bases and J lost 4; bases outside the gene matches: 5. The CDR3 extends over 14 amino acids. This sample is drawn from a study of regulatory T cells in long-lasting Graves disease. Time point specified: newly diagnosed GD, antithyroid drugs for less than 3 months. The TCR library used RNA extracted from PBMCs. Points from the study as a whole: It is possible that accuracy was reduced by the small size of the sample.

Building the TCR beta libraries relied on iRepertoire HTBI primers, and CDR3 regions underwent Arm-PCR. TCRdb itself ran the multiplex PCR reads through MiXCR, one entry per CDR3 protein. The table lists more than 450,000 distinct CDR3 sequences, approximately 12% of them singletons. These records were also assigned to another study, of T cells in Graves' hyperthyroidism and ophthalmopathy. That investigation notes: The study enrolled patients aged 18 to 65 with newly diagnosed hyperthyroidism of under 2 months' duration. The primer set for the first-round RT-PCR of the TCR CDR3 was HTBI. Blood held most thyroid clonotypes expanded above 0.001 frequency.

The chain is built from TRBV18 and TRBJ2-7; the match to TRBD1 covers 8 bases. The origin of this receptor is a woman between 25 and 40 years old with Graves disease. The material sequenced was peripheral blood mononuclear cells (PBMCs), taken at new diagnosis, from a patient treated with antithyroid drugs. The CDR3 region is CASSPSGGRYEQYF. As DNA, the CDR3 is TGTGCCAGCTCACCGTCAGGGGGCCGATACGAGCAGTACTTC.